This T cell receptor beta chain was profiled in a study of technical replicates of blood from a few donors. The CDR3 has 15 amino acids. J gave up 5 bases and V 5 bases, and 5 bases lay outside the gene matches. CDR1 WNHNN and CDR2 SYGVQD come from the germline V gene (reference sequence). Assay used: immunoSEQ multiplex PCR; TCRdb lists only in-frame clones, some missing. The data hold about 16,000 clones, with approximately 86% observed a single time. The receptor was derived from a human donor in good health. Sample: PBMCs. The chain recombines TRBV10-1 with TRBJ2-5, with 13 bases aligning to TRBD2. The CDR3 protein is CASSWTSGSLETQYF. CDR3 nucleotide sequence: TGCGCCAGCAGTTGGACTAGCGGGAGTCTTGAGACCCAGTACTTC.